A single sample gave rise to the 8 T cell receptor beta chains below, sequenced in a study of neurological immune-mediated disorders. TCRdb re-called the 5' RACE reads with MiXCR, one entry per CDR3 protein. The sample includes fewer than 75,000 distinct CDR3 sequences, around 3% of them seen just once. Sequencing was performed on PBMCs. These receptor sequences come from a man aged 35 to 55 with multiple sclerosis.

This clonotype was detected many times. The gene calls are TRBV20-1 and TRBJ1-5, with D possibly being TRBD1 (6 bases). The V end was cut by 6 bases, the J end by 7 bases, with 22 bases between. The CDR3 is 15 residues long. Germline CDR1 reads DFQATT; CDR2 reads SNEGSKA (reference sequence). CDR3 DNA sequence: TGCAGTGCCAGTAACCCACAGGGAAGGGGCCAGCCCCAGCATTTT. It translates to CSASNPQGRGQPQHF.

This clonotype was seen many times. The J gene is TRBJ1-5, the V gene TRBV5-1; unclear D gene. CDR1 and CDR2 from the germline V gene are SGHRS and YFSETQ. The CDR3 spans 13 residues. V was trimmed by 1 base and J by 4 bases, leaving 6 bases between them. Here the CDR3 reads CASSLSANQPQHF. The CDR3 DNA is TGCGCCAGCAGCTTGTCCGCTAATCAGCCCCAGCATTTT.

This clonotype has at least ten counts. The chain carries TRBV5-6 and TRBJ2-3; the match to TRBD2 covers 14 bases. The ends lost 4 bases at V and 2 bases at J; junction bases unmatched: 3. Germline V gene data show CDR1 as SGHDT and CDR2 as YYEEEE. This CDR3 has 16 amino acids. In DNA, the CDR3 is TGTGCCAGCAGCCCGGGACTAGCGGGAGCCACAGATACGCAGTATTTT. Translated, it gives CASSPGLAGATDTQYF. The variable domain in full, with the rest retrieved from reference TRBV5-6 and TRBJ2-3, is DAGVTQSPTHLIKTRGQQVTLRCSPKSGHDTVSWYQQALGQGPQFIFQYYEEEERQRGNFPDRFSGHQFPNYSSELNVNALLLGDSALYLCASSPGLAGATDTQYFGPGTRLTVL.

In this sample, this clonotype turned up many times. This chain uses TRBV5-5 with TRBJ1-4; D is unclear. V lost 0 bases and J lost 9, with 21 bases in between. Per the germline V gene, CDR1 is SGHKS and CDR2 is YYEKEE (reference sequence). The CDR3 sequence is 17 residues long. In nucleotides, the CDR3 is TGTGCCAGCAGCTTGGGTCCAGGACGTACGGGAAGTAAAAAACTGTTTTTT. This encodes CASSLGPGRTGSKKLFF.

This clonotype was detected many times. The CDR3: CRTGPSNSPLHF. The CDR3 bases are TGCAGGACCGGCCCCTCTAATTCACCCCTCCACTTT. The J gene is TRBJ1-6, the V gene TRBV20-1; D remains unclear. The CDR3 covers 12 residues. The germline V gene has CDR1 DFQATT and CDR2 SNEGSKA (reference sequence).

This clonotype was detected ten times or more. The chain is built from TRBV24-1 and TRBJ1-5; D remains unclear. The CDR3 is made up of 14 amino acids. Between the trimmed V and J ends, which lost 3 bases and 1 base, there was a span of 6 bases. The germline V gene has CDR1 KGHDR and CDR2 SFDVKD. The CDR3 loop is CATSDPSSNQPQHF. In DNA, the CDR3 is TGTGCCACCAGTGATCCCTCCAGCAATCAGCCCCAGCATTTT.

This clonotype appeared many times. The chain is built from TRBV6-1 and TRBJ2-7, with 10 bases identical to TRBD2. Germline assignment: CDR1 MNHNS and CDR2 SASEGT. CDR3 size: 14 residues. The junction had 7 bases not matched to a gene; V was cut back by 10 bases and J by 1 base. This CDR3 is CAILSGRSSYEQYF. Written as DNA, the CDR3 is TGTGCCATCCTTAGCGGGAGGTCGTCCTACGAGCAGTACTTC.

In its sample, this clonotype was seen many times. The chain is built from TRBV5-1 and TRBJ2-7, with 9 bases aligning to TRBD1. The V gene end was trimmed by 2 bases and the J gene end by 5 bases; junction bases not matched to a gene: 8. The germline gives CDR1 SGHRS, CDR2 YFSETQ. The CDR3 totals 15 residues. The CDR3 region has the DNA TGCGCCAGCAGCTTAGGGACAGGGTCCCCCAACGAGCAGTACTTC. It translates to CASSLGTGSPNEQYF.